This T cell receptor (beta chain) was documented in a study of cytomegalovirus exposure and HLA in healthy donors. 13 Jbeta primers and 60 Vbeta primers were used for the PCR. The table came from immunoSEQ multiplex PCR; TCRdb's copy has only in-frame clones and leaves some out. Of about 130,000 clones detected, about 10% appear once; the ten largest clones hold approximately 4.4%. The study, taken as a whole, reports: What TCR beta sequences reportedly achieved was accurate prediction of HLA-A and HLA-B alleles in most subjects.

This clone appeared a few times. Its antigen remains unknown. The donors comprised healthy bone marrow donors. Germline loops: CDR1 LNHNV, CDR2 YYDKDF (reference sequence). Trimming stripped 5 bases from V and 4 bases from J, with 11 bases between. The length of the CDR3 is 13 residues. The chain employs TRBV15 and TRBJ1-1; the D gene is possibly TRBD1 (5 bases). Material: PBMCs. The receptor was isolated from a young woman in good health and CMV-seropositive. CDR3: CATSQGAVTEAFF. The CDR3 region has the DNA TGTGCCACCAGCCAGGGCGCCGTCACTGAAGCTTTCTTT.